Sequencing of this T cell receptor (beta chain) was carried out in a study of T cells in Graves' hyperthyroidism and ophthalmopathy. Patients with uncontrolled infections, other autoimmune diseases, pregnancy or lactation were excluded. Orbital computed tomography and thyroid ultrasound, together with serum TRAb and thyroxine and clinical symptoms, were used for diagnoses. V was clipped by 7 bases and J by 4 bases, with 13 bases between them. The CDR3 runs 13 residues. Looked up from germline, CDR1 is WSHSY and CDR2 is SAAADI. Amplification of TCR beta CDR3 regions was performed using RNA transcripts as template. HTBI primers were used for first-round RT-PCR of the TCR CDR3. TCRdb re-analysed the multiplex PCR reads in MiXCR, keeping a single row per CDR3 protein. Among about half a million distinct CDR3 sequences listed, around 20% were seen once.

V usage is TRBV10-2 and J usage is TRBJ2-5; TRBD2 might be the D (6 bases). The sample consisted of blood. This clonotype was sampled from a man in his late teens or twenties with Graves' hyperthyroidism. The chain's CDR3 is CASTEGRGETQYF. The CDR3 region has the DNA TGCGCCAGCACGGAGGGGCGCGGAGAGACCCAGTACTTC.